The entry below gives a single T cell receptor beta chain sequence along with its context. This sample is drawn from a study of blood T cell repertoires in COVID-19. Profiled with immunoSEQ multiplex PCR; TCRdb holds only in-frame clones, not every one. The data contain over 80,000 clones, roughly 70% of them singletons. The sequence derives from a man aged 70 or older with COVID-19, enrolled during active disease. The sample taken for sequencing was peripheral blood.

CDR3 in DNA: TGTGCCAGCTCACCCATGACAGGGGGGGCTGAAGCTTTCTTT. Amino acid sequence: CASSPMTGGAEAFF. V is TRBV18 and J is TRBJ1-1, with TRBD1 matching 9 bases. V lost 3 bases and J lost 6; bases outside the gene matches: 5. This CDR3 is 14 amino acids long. Germline CDR1 reads KGHSH; CDR2 reads LQKENI.